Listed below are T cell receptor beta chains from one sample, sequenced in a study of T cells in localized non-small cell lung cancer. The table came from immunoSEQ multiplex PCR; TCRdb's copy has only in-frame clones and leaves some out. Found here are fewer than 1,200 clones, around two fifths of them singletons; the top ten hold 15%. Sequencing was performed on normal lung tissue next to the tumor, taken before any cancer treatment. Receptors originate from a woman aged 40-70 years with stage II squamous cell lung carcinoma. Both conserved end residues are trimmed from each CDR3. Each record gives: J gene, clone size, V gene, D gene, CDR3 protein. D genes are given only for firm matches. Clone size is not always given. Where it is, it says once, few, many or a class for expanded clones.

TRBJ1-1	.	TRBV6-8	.	ASSYGSMGYTEAF
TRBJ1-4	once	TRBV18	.	ASSRQANNEKLF
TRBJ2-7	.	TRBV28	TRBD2	ASSLLGLAGGEEQY
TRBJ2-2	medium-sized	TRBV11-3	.	ASSLYRLNTGELF
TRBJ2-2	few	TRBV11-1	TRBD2	ASSHRAGSGDTGELF
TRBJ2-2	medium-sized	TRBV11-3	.	ASSPWTGDTGELF
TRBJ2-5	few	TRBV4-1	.	ASSQGDFNPGETQY
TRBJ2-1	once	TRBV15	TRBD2	ATSRELAAPYNEQF
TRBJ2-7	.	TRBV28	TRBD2	ATKGLAGEQY
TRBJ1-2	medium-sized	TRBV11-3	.	ASSLSTGLAYGYT
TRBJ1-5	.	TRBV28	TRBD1	ASSFHPGQVI
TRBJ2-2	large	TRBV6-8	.	ASSYSNRERTGELF
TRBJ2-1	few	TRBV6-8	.	ASSRDIIEQF
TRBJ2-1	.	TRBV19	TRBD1	ASSIDHYRAGGYEQF
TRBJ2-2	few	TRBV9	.	ASSVAYTGELF
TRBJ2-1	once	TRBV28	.	ASIPGTSLYNEQF
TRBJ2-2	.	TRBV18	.	ASSAGRNTGELF
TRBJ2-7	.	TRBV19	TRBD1	ASSWTGESSYEQY
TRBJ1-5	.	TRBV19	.	ASSIRAAPQPQH
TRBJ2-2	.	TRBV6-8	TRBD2	ASSPRGSGIVNTGELF
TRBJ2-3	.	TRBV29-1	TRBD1	SVLRVGQGGPDTQY
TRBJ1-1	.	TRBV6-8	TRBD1	ASSYSLWDSGTEAF
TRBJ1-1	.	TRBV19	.	ASSIGPPVGAF
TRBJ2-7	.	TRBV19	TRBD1	ASSTLTGGRPYEQY
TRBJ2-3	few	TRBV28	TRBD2	ASSLGLADTDTQY
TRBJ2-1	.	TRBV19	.	ASSMWVGVNEQF
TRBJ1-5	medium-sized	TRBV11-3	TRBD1	ASSLTGGFNQPQH
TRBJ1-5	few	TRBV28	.	ASRHDTGNQPQH
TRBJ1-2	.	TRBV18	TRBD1	ASSPQTGDLNYGYT
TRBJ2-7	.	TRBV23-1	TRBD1	ASSQQTGGRYEQY
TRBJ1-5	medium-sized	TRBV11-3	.	ASSLGLGVLPQH
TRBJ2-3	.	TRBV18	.	ASSPLGAPADTQY
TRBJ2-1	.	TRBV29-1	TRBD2	SVRTSGRAVGNEQF
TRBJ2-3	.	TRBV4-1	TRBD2	ASSLKTSPNLAGVADTQY
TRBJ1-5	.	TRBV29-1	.	NVVVGLNQPQH
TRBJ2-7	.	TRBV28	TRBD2	ASSLGLAGYEQY
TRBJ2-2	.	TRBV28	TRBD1	ASSKQGTNTGELF
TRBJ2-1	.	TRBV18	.	ASSPPDIQVGFLSYNEQF
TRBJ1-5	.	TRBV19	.	ASSFTEGGNQPQH
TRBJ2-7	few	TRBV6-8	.	ASSSGTLRAYEQY